These T cell receptor beta chains were read from a single sample in a study of OX40 agonist ivuxolimab in advanced cancers. Method: immunoSEQ multiplex PCR; TCRdb's copy keeps in-frame clones and lacks some. The table records approximately 25,000 clones, less than 90% of them present only once. This material consisted of CD4+ or CD8+ T cells sorted from blood, taken in a trial of the OX40 agonist ivuxolimab. All receptors come from an adult with an advanced solid tumor such as melanoma, head and neck, liver or kidney cancer. CDR3s leave out the opening cysteine and the closing phenylalanine or tryptophan. The order of the fields is J gene, D gene, clone size, V gene, CDR3 protein. D genes are given only for firm matches. Size tells how often a clone was seen (once, few, many) or the class of an expanded clone, and some rows leave it out.

J gene: TRBJ2-1; D gene: NA; clone size: NA; V gene: TRBV6-6; CDR3 protein: ASSYNVNEQF
J gene: TRBJ1-2; D gene: NA; clone size: few; V gene: TRBV10-1; CDR3 protein: ASVCGYT
J gene: TRBJ2-2; D gene: NA; clone size: NA; V gene: TRBV27; CDR3 protein: ASSSGANTGELF
J gene: TRBJ1-2; D gene: TRBD1; clone size: few; V gene: TRBV10-3; CDR3 protein: ATLPGTGLGYGYT
J gene: TRBJ2-2; D gene: NA; clone size: once; V gene: TRBV28; CDR3 protein: ASSSSSGTQYTGELF
J gene: TRBJ1-1; D gene: NA; clone size: NA; V gene: TRBV28; CDR3 protein: ASSLREKPGNTEAF
J gene: TRBJ2-5; D gene: TRBD2; clone size: NA; V gene: TRBV7-9; CDR3 protein: ASSSTTSGPQETQY
J gene: TRBJ2-7; D gene: TRBD2; clone size: NA; V gene: TRBV30; CDR3 protein: AWSHLTSGGSTYEQY
J gene: TRBJ1-1; D gene: NA; clone size: NA; V gene: TRBV13; CDR3 protein: ASRYGGLMNTEAF
J gene: TRBJ1-2; D gene: NA; clone size: NA; V gene: TRBV4-3; CDR3 protein: ASSQGGGNYGYT
J gene: TRBJ2-4; D gene: TRBD1; clone size: NA; V gene: TRBV18; CDR3 protein: ASSSYPGQGTNIQY
J gene: TRBJ2-7; D gene: NA; clone size: NA; V gene: TRBV27; CDR3 protein: ASSFRQPYEQY
J gene: TRBJ2-3; D gene: NA; clone size: NA; V gene: TRBV29-1; CDR3 protein: SVWQPSTDTQY
J gene: TRBJ2-1; D gene: NA; clone size: NA; V gene: TRBV18; CDR3 protein: ASSPMGARSDEQF
J gene: TRBJ1-5; D gene: NA; clone size: NA; V gene: TRBV19; CDR3 protein: ASSTWTEPRGQPQH
J gene: TRBJ2-1; D gene: TRBD2; clone size: NA; V gene: TRBV13; CDR3 protein: ASSRVGLDAYNEQF
J gene: TRBJ2-1; D gene: TRBD2; clone size: NA; V gene: TRBV2; CDR3 protein: ASSGVAGGIDNEQF
J gene: TRBJ1-5; D gene: NA; clone size: NA; V gene: TRBV28; CDR3 protein: ASSFLGGNQPQH
J gene: TRBJ2-7; D gene: TRBD1; clone size: NA; V gene: TRBV19; CDR3 protein: ASSTYQGVPYEQY
J gene: TRBJ2-7; D gene: NA; clone size: NA; V gene: TRBV21-1; CDR3 protein: ASSKAASSSYEQY
J gene: TRBJ1-5; D gene: NA; clone size: NA; V gene: TRBV30; CDR3 protein: AMVWDPNQPQH
J gene: TRBJ2-3; D gene: NA; clone size: NA; V gene: TRBV27; CDR3 protein: ASDSKFMGGTDTQY
J gene: TRBJ1-2; D gene: NA; clone size: NA; V gene: TRBV4-1; CDR3 protein: ASSQESGQKYGYT
J gene: TRBJ2-1; D gene: NA; clone size: few; V gene: TRBV14; CDR3 protein: ASSQDRGGIYNEQF
J gene: TRBJ1-5; D gene: NA; clone size: NA; V gene: TRBV11-2; CDR3 protein: ASSLGSGVGNQPQH
J gene: TRBJ1-5; D gene: NA; clone size: NA; V gene: TRBV19; CDR3 protein: ASTTINSNQPQH
J gene: TRBJ1-2; D gene: NA; clone size: NA; V gene: TRBV4-2; CDR3 protein: ASSQGGTNSNGYT
J gene: TRBJ2-1; D gene: NA; clone size: NA; V gene: TRBV6-5; CDR3 protein: ASRPDFRDYEQF
J gene: TRBJ2-6; D gene: NA; clone size: NA; V gene: TRBV7-9; CDR3 protein: ASSSTEAVSTGANVLT
J gene: TRBJ1-2; D gene: NA; clone size: few; V gene: TRBV6-5; CDR3 protein: ASRDGGYGYT
J gene: TRBJ1-6; D gene: NA; clone size: NA; V gene: TRBV28; CDR3 protein: ASCLPIGNSPLH
J gene: TRBJ2-1; D gene: NA; clone size: NA; V gene: TRBV7-9; CDR3 protein: ASSFRTGLNEQF
J gene: TRBJ2-1; D gene: TRBD2; clone size: NA; V gene: TRBV27; CDR3 protein: ASSLGPSGGTYNEQF
J gene: TRBJ2-7; D gene: NA; clone size: NA; V gene: TRBV10-2; CDR3 protein: ASSDGTSYEQY
J gene: TRBJ2-7; D gene: NA; clone size: few; V gene: TRBV11-2; CDR3 protein: ASSLGLSGQEHEQY
J gene: TRBJ2-2; D gene: NA; clone size: NA; V gene: TRBV9; CDR3 protein: ASSVGGAGELF
J gene: TRBJ1-6; D gene: NA; clone size: NA; V gene: TRBV30; CDR3 protein: AWSDGSPLH
J gene: TRBJ2-7; D gene: NA; clone size: NA; V gene: TRBV7-8; CDR3 protein: ASSLGGTVVH
J gene: TRBJ2-7; D gene: NA; clone size: NA; V gene: TRBV11-2; CDR3 protein: ASSLARGGHEQY
J gene: TRBJ1-1; D gene: NA; clone size: NA; V gene: TRBV27; CDR3 protein: ASSSPNTEAF
J gene: TRBJ2-1; D gene: TRBD1; clone size: NA; V gene: TRBV6-1; CDR3 protein: ASSEHAGQGANEQF
J gene: TRBJ1-5; D gene: TRBD1; clone size: NA; V gene: TRBV5-5; CDR3 protein: ASSLAVRGTSQPQH
J gene: TRBJ2-3; D gene: TRBD2; clone size: NA; V gene: TRBV7-6; CDR3 protein: ASSSSRWGGSTDTQY
J gene: TRBJ1-5; D gene: NA; clone size: NA; V gene: TRBV4-2; CDR3 protein: ASSPQGSQPQH
J gene: TRBJ1-5; D gene: NA; clone size: NA; V gene: TRBV4-1; CDR3 protein: ASSDYRVTNQPQH
J gene: TRBJ2-7; D gene: TRBD1; clone size: NA; V gene: TRBV19; CDR3 protein: ASSIYRGDSYEQY
J gene: TRBJ1-5; D gene: TRBD1; clone size: NA; V gene: TRBV7-9; CDR3 protein: ASSAGQGRQPQH
J gene: TRBJ1-1; D gene: NA; clone size: NA; V gene: TRBV4-3; CDR3 protein: ASSQDLGLNTEAF
J gene: TRBJ2-1; D gene: TRBD2; clone size: once; V gene: TRBV28; CDR3 protein: ASSLMASGEYNEQF
J gene: TRBJ2-1; D gene: NA; clone size: NA; V gene: TRBV1; CDR3 protein: TSSQGRRRGGVDEQF
J gene: TRBJ1-1; D gene: NA; clone size: NA; V gene: TRBV11-1; CDR3 protein: ASSLEGRLNTEAF
J gene: TRBJ2-3; D gene: NA; clone size: NA; V gene: TRBV7-9; CDR3 protein: ASSPDPFAQY
J gene: TRBJ2-1; D gene: TRBD1; clone size: NA; V gene: TRBV19; CDR3 protein: ASTLGQGAYNEQF
J gene: TRBJ1-5; D gene: NA; clone size: NA; V gene: TRBV27; CDR3 protein: ASSLLGSNQPQH
J gene: TRBJ1-3; D gene: TRBD1; clone size: NA; V gene: TRBV7-9; CDR3 protein: ASSLAVRGPGNTIY